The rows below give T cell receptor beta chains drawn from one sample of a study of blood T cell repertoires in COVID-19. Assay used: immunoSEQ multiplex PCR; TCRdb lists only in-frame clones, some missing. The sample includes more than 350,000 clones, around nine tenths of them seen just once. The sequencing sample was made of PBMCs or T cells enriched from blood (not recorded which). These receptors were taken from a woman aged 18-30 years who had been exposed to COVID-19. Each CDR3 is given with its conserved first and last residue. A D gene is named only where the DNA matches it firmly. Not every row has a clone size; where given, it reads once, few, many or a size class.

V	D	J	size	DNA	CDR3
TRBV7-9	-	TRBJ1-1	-	TGTGCCAGCAGCTTAGGCGGGTCGGACACTGAAGCTTTCTTT	CASSLGGSDTEAFF
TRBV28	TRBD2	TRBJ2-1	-	TGTGCCAGCAGCTCTGTAGGGATGAATGTGGCCGGGACTACTCCTTCGGATGAGCAGTTCTTC	CASSSVGMNVAGTTPSDEQFF
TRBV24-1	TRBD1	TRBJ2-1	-	TGTGCCACCAGTGATTGGAAACAGGGGTTCGGTGAGCAGTTCTTC	CATSDWKQGFGEQFF
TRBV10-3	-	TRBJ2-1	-	TGTGCCTCCGGAGCGAACTACAATGAGCAGTTCTTC	CASGANYNEQFF
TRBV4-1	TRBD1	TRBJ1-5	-	TGCGCCAGCAGCCAGGTCCCGGGACAGAATCAGCCCCAGCATTTT	CASSQVPGQNQPQHF
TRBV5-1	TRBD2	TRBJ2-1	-	TGCGCCAGCAGCTTCATAGCGGGGGGGCCAGGTGAGCAGTTCTTC	CASSFIAGGPGEQFF
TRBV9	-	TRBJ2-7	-	TGTGCCAGCAGCGTAGGTGGGCGGGAAAGCTCCTACGAGCAGTACTTC	CASSVGGRESSYEQYF
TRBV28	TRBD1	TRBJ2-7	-	TGTGCCAGCGGCCTGAGACAGGGGTCCTACGAGCAGTACTTC	CASGLRQGSYEQYF
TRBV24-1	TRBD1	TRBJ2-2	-	TGTGCCACCAGTCGGGACAGCACCGGGGAGCTGTTTTTT	CATSRDSTGELFF
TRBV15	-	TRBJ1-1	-	TGTGCCACCAGCGGCCCTGAAGTTGGCCCTGAAGCTTTCTTT	CATSGPEVGPEAFF
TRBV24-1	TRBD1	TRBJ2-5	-	TGTGCCACCAGTGGACGAGACAGGGATCAAGAGACCCAGTACTTC	CATSGRDRDQETQYF
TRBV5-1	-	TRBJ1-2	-	TGCGCCAGCAGCCCGACCCAGGTTGTCTATGGCTACACCTTC	CASSPTQVVYGYTF
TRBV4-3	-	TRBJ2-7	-	TGCGCCAGCAGCCAGCTGATGCAGGGATTCTACGAGCAGTACTTC	CASSQLMQGFYEQYF
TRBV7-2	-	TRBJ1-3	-	TGTGCCAGCAGCTTAGTCCTGAGCTCTGGAAACACCATATATTTT	CASSLVLSSGNTIYF
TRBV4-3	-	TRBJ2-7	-	TGCGCCAGCAGCCAAGATAGGCAGGCCTACGAGCAGTACTTC	CASSQDRQAYEQYF
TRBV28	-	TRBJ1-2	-	TGTGCCAGCAGAATCCAGGGTGGCGGCTACACCTTC	CASRIQGGGYTF
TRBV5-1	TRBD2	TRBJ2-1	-	TGCGCCAGCAGCTTGGTTCGACTAGCGGGGTTCAATGAGCAGTTCTTC	CASSLVRLAGFNEQFF
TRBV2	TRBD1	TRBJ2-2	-	TGTGCCAGCAGTCCCGGGACAGGGTTCCCCGGGGAGCTGTTTTTT	CASSPGTGFPGELFF
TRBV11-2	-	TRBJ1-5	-	TGTGCCAGCAGCTTATATGGGGGGAGAGGGAATCAGCCCCAGCATTTT	CASSLYGGRGNQPQHF
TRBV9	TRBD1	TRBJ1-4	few	TGTGCCAGCAGCAGGGTCCCACAGGGGTTTGGTGAAAAACTGTTTTTT	CASSRVPQGFGEKLFF
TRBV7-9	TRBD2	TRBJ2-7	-	TGTGCCAGCAGCTTAGCGACACTAGCGGGAGCAGTTGAGCAGTACTTC	CASSLATLAGAVEQYF
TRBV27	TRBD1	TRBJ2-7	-	TGTGCCAGCAGTTCAGCGACAGGGACCTACGAGCAGTACTTC	CASSSATGTYEQYF
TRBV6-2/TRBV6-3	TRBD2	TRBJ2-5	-	TGTGCCAGCAGTCTTAACGGACTAGCGGGTTACCAAGAGACCCAGTACTTC	CASSLNGLAGYQETQYF
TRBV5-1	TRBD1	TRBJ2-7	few	TGCGCCAGCAGCTTGGGACAGGGGGTGGGTGAGCAGTACTTC	CASSLGQGVGEQYF
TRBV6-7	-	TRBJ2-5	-	TGTGCCAGCAGTTACAGGGGCCAAGAGACCCAGTACTTC	CASSYRGQETQYF
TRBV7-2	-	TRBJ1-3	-	TGTGCCAGCAGCTTAGCCACAGCTGGAAACACCATATATTTT	CASSLATAGNTIYF
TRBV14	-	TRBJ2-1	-	TGTGCCAGCAGCGCGACCTCGGATGGCGGCAATGAGCAGTTCTTC	CASSATSDGGNEQFF
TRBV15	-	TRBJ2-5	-	TGTGCCACCAGCAGAGCCGGGGTTAAGGAGACCCAGTACTTC	CATSRAGVKETQYF
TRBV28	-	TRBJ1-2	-	TGTGCCAGTCAACGCGACAGGCTTGGAGACTATGGCTACACCTTC	CASQRDRLGDYGYTF
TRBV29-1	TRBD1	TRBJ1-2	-	TGCAGCGTTGCCCGGGACAGCCCTAACTATGGCTACACCTTC	CSVARDSPNYGYTF
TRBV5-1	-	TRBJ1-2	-	TGCGCCAGCAGCTTGGCGACTCTCGAATGGGGCTACACCTTC	CASSLATLEWGYTF
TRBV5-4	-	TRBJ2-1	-	TGTGCCAGCAGCTTGGTCCCGACGGCAGGGCCCTACAATGAGCAGTTCTTC	CASSLVPTAGPYNEQFF
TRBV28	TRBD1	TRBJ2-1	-	TGTGCCAGCGGCCCGACAGGGTTCTACAATGAGCAGTTCTTC	CASGPTGFYNEQFF